This TCR beta chain originates from a study of T cells in Graves' hyperthyroidism and ophthalmopathy. The sample holds many counts of this clonotype. RNA transcripts served as the template for amplifying TCR beta CDR3 regions. In the first-round RT-PCR of the TCR CDR3, the HTBI primer set was used. Each CDR3 protein gets one entry after TCRdb re-called the multiplex PCR reads with MiXCR. The table records 550,000 to 650,000 distinct CDR3 sequences, 14% of them present only once. Source material: blood. This receptor was taken from a woman in her 40s with Graves' hyperthyroidism.

In nucleotides, the CDR3 is TGCAGTGCTAGAGGACTAGCGGGCTACGAGCAGTACTTC. Its protein product is CSARGLAGYEQYF. This chain uses TRBV20-1 with TRBJ2-7; TRBD2 agrees at 10 bases. Per the germline V gene, CDR1 is DFQATT and CDR2 is SNEGSKA (reference sequence). Trimming cost V 1 base and J 3 bases; bases outside gene matches: 0. The CDR3 is 13 amino acids.